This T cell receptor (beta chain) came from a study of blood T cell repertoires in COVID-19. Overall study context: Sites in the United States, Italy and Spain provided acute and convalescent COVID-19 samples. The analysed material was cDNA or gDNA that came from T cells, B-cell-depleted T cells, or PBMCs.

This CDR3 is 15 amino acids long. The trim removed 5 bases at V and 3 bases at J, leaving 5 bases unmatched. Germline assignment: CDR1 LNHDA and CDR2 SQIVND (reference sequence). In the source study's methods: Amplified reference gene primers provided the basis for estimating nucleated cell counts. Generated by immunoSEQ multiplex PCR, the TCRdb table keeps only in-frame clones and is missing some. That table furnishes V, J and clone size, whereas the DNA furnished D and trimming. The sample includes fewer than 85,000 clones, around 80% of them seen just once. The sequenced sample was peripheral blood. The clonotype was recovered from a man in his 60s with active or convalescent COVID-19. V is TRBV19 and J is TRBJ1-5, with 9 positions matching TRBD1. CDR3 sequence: CASSWGQGPNQPQHF. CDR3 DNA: TGTGCCAGTAGTTGGGGACAGGGTCCCAATCAGCCCCAGCATTTT.